The present entry profiles one T cell receptor (beta chain) with its context. Trimming left V 5 bases short and J 0 bases short, with 13 bases between. Germline V CDR1 and CDR2: DFQATT, SNEGSKA (reference sequence). This CDR3 spans 14 amino acids. The data were taken from a study of patients and donors after allogeneic stem cell transplantation. TCRdb re-analysed the RT-PCR reads in MiXCR, keeping a single row per CDR3 protein. The table lists over 400,000 distinct CDR3 sequences, 16% of them singletons. This chain links TRBV20-1 with TRBJ1-1; the D gene is possibly TRBD1 (5 bases). The sequence came from a human donor who was either an allogeneic HSCT recipient or a stem cell or donor lymphocyte infusion donor (not recorded which). It is not recorded whose cells these are; they may come from a transplant donor. Sequenced sample: blood, either unsorted or a sorted T cell fraction (not recorded which). CDR3 DNA sequence: TGCAGTGCTCCACACCAGGGATTGAACACTGAAGCTTTCTTT. Amino acid sequence: CSAPHQGLNTEAFF.